Following are 9 T cell receptor beta chains from one sample sequenced in a study of breast tumors, draining lymph nodes, adjacent tissues. Samples came from axillary lymph nodes draining the breast cancer. One entry per CDR3 protein results from TCRdb running MiXCR on the multiplex PCR reads. Among 150,000 to 250,000 distinct CDR3 sequences, around 33% were seen once, and the ten largest hold over 4%. The sequenced material came from axillary lymph node tissue. These receptors were collected from a female donor with breast cancer. Some clones in this sample may be carry-over from other donors' samples.

This clonotype was seen repeatedly, ten times or more. This chain connects TRBV20-1 to TRBJ1-5; possible D gene TRBD1, 5 bases. Germline assignment: CDR1 DFQATT and CDR2 SNEGSKA (reference sequence). CDR3 size: 12 residues. CDR3 coding DNA: TGCAGCGCCTTGAGGGGCACTCAGCCCCAGCATTTT. Amino acids: CSALRGTQPQHF.

This clonotype was recorded many times. The J gene is TRBJ2-3, the V gene TRBV7-9, with 12 bases aligning to TRBD2. Looked up from germline, CDR1 is SEHNR and CDR2 is FQNEAQ (reference sequence). The CDR3 sequence is 15 residues long. The trim removed 5 bases at V and 8 bases at J, leaving 8 bases unmatched. The CDR3: CASSRPGLAGSTQYF. The DNA for the CDR3 is TGTGCCAGCAGCCGACCGGGACTAGCGGGTAGTACGCAGTATTTT.

The chain joins TRBV28 to TRBJ2-5; D might be TRBD1 (5 bases). Germline values: CDR1 MDHEN, CDR2 SYDVKM. The CDR3 length is 17 residues. V lost 5 bases and J lost 1, with 20 bases in between. This CDR3 is CASSQPPGQGFQETQYF. CDR3 bases: TGTGCCAGCAGTCAGCCCCCGGGCCAGGGTTTCCAAGAGACCCAGTACTTC.

Worth noting for this clonotype: The conserved final phenylalanine or tryptophan is absent from the CDR3, which likely points to a read error. The V gene is TRBV3-1, the J gene TRBJ1-5, with 11 bases fitting TRBD1. Trimming removed 8 bases from V and 5 bases from J; junction bases left unmatched: 5. This CDR3 is 14 amino acids long. Germline loops: CDR1 LGHDT, CDR2 YNNKEL (reference sequence). CDR3 protein: CASEGGQGDQPQHV. CDR3 coding DNA: TGTGCCAGCGAGGGGGGACAGGGGGATCAGCCCCAGCATGTT.

This clonotype was picked up a small number of times. A much larger clone lies a single base off, so this may be a read error. This sequence joins TRBV20-1 and TRBJ2-7; D gene unclear. V was shortened by 5 bases and J by 9 bases, with 20 bases between the two germline ends. CDR3 size: 13 residues. Looked up from germline, CDR1 is DFQATT and CDR2 is SNEGSKA (reference sequence). CDR3 protein: CSAPGPSPRAQYF. CDR3 DNA sequence: TGCAGTGCTCCCGGACCCTCTCCCCGCGCGCAGTACTTC.

In its sample, this clonotype was seen many times. This chain joins TRBV10-3 and TRBJ2-2; D is perhaps TRBD1 or TRBD2 (6 bases each). CDR1 is ENHRY and CDR2 is SYGVKD in the germline V gene. The V end was cut by 3 bases, the J end by 7 bases, with 15 bases between. The CDR3 length is 15 residues. CDR3 in DNA: TGTGCCATCAGTGACTCCCGAGGGGGGAACGGGGAGCTGTTTTTT. Translated: CAISDSRGGNGELFF.

CDR3 residues: CASKADSPGYTF. In DNA form, the CDR3 reads TGTGCCAGCAAGGCCGACAGCCCAGGCTACACCTTC. The rearrangement uses TRBV9 and TRBJ1-2, with D perhaps TRBD1 (5 bases). V dropped 6 bases and J dropped 8 bases, with 14 bases sitting between them. The CDR3 sequence is 12 residues long. Per the germline V gene, CDR1 is SGDLS and CDR2 is YYNGEE.

In its sample, this clonotype was seen many times. The chain uses TRBV7-2 and TRBJ2-1; D might be TRBD1 (6 bases). V gave up 1 base and J gave up 10 bases, with 17 bases separating them. Germline V gives CDR1 SGHTA, CDR2 FQGNSA. The CDR3 has 15 residues. Here the CDR3 DNA reads TGTGCCAGCAGCTTAGTGGTACAGGGAAGGGGAGAGCAGTTCTTC. It codes for CASSLVVQGRGEQFF.

This clonotype was recorded a few times. The chain combines TRBV3-2 with TRBJ1-2; the D call of TRBD1 is as the table states it, not checked on the DNA. TRBV3-2 is classified as a pseudogene. CDR3 size: 20 residues. CDR3 nucleotide sequence: TGTGCCAGCAGCCAGCCGACACGCCGGGACAGGGAGAATGGCGGCTATGGCTACACCTTC. This codes for CASSQPTRRDRENGGYGYTF.